This T cell receptor (beta chain) was documented in a study of tumor and adjacent non-tumor tissue in lung cancer. No cell sorting was done before RNA was extracted from the tissue. The length of the CDR3 is 14 residues. CDR1 and CDR2 from the germline V gene are DFQATT and SNEGSKA (reference sequence). Worth noting for this clonotype: The junction departs from germline at one end; a sequencing error may be responsible.

TCRbeta libraries were built with three rounds of nested PCR, modified from ARM-PCR. TCRdb re-called the multiplex PCR reads through MiXCR, storing one row per CDR3 protein. The sample holds tens of thousands of distinct CDR3 sequences, less than 80% seen once. Sequencing was performed on lung tumor tissue. This chain connects TRBV20-1 to TRBJ1-2; tentatively, D is TRBD1 (6 bases). This TCR derives from a man aged 60-69 years with non-small cell lung cancer. The CDR3 here is CNAAPGTRNYDYTF. The CDR3 region has the DNA TGCAATGCTGCCCCCGGGACAAGGAACTATGACTACACCTTC.